The text below deals with one T cell receptor beta chain. Its antigen is not known. This sample was taken from a study of T cells after yellow fever vaccination. Across the study: The authors prepared low-cell-number fractions using SMART-Seq v4 Ultra Low Input.

The TCR cDNA carried a universal primer site and UMIs from 5'RACE template switching. TCRdb re-analysed the 5' RACE reads in MiXCR, keeping a single row per CDR3 protein. There are 300,000 to 400,000 distinct CDR3 sequences in the sample; 8.7% occur only once, and roughly 17% lies in the top ten. Study-wide findings and caveats: Although most clonotypes did not, a small share appeared in both CD4 and CD8 compartments. The booster saw the reappearance of most primary-vaccination clones (roughly 96% CD4, around 88% CD8).

This sequence was found in a man between 18 and 29 years old who received the YFV17D yellow fever vaccine. This specimen consisted of PBMCs, obtained on the day of the first yellow fever vaccination.

The CDR3 protein is CASSSYRGAGQYTEAFF. CDR3 nucleotide sequence: TGTGCCAGCAGTTCCTACAGGGGGGCCGGGCAGTACACTGAAGCTTTCTTT. The genes are TRBV27 and TRBJ1-1; 8 bases align to TRBD1. Germline lookup yields CDR1 MNHEY and CDR2 SMNVEV (reference sequence). CDR3 length: 17 residues. V lost 4 bases to trimming and J lost 3 bases; unmatched junction nucleotides: 13.